The 22 T cell receptor beta chains below were found in one sample sequenced in a study of T cells in Graves' hyperthyroidism and ophthalmopathy. Using RNA transcripts as the source, TCR beta CDR3 regions were amplified. The TCR CDR3 was amplified in a first-round RT-PCR using the HTBI primer set. MiXCR, run by TCRdb on the multiplex PCR reads, gives a single entry per CDR3 protein. The repertoire holds roughly 260,000 distinct CDR3 sequences, more than 12% seen once, with 13% in the top ten. Sequencing was performed on blood. The receptors were gathered from a woman in her thirties or forties with Graves' hyperthyroidism that later progressed to Graves' ophthalmopathy.

This clonotype was counted many times. This rearrangement joins TRBV6-1 to TRBJ1-5, with D possibly TRBD1 on 5 matching bases. This CDR3 has 14 amino acids. V was trimmed by 5 bases and J by 3 bases, leaving 11 bases between them. CDR1 and CDR2 (germline): MNHNS, SASEGT. The CDR3 DNA reads as TGTGCCAGCAGTCCTGACAGTAACAATCAGCCCCAGCATTTT. Translating it yields CASSPDSNNQPQHF.

The table lists this clonotype with many counts. The chain joins TRBV28 to TRBJ2-2; the D is unclear. Between the trimmed V and J ends, which lost 5 bases and 0 bases, there was a span of 7 bases. In germline, CDR1 is MDHEN, CDR2 SYDVKM. The CDR3 loop spans 14 amino acids. This CDR3 reads CASSEEPNTGELFF. In nucleotides, the CDR3 is TGTGCCAGCAGTGAGGAGCCGAACACCGGGGAGCTGTTTTTT. Full variable domain (rest looked up from reference TRBV28 and TRBJ2-2): DVKVTQSSRYLVKRTGEKVFLECVQDMDHENMFWYRQDPGLGLRLIYFSYDVKMKEKGDIPEGYSVSREKKERFSLILESASTNQTSMYLCASSEEPNTGELFFGEGSRLTVL.

The sample holds many counts of this clonotype. The chain is built from TRBV18 and TRBJ2-4; TRBD1 matches 8 bases. Germline V gene lookup returns CDR1 KGHSH and CDR2 LQKENI. This CDR3 has 20 amino acids. J gave up 2 bases and V 0 bases, and 15 bases lay outside the gene matches. CDR3 amino acids: CASSPPSILDRVVTKNIQYF. CDR3 sequence (DNA): TGTGCCAGCTCACCACCGTCGATCCTGGACAGGGTCGTAACCAAAAACATTCAGTACTTC.

In its sample, this clonotype was seen many times. The rearrangement uses TRBV5-1 and TRBJ2-1; TRBD2 matches at 12 bases. V shed 3 bases and J 9 bases; nucleotides not matched to a gene: 10. Per germline, CDR1 SGHRS and CDR2 YFSETQ. There are 16 residues in the CDR3. The CDR3 reads CASSWLAGGPDGEQFF. CDR3 bases: TGCGCCAGCAGCTGGCTAGCGGGAGGGCCCGACGGTGAGCAGTTCTTC.

This clonotype was seen ten or more times. The chain is built from TRBV5-1 and TRBJ2-7; 7 bases are shared with TRBD2. The CDR3 length is 14 residues. Losses at the gene ends were 4 bases for V and 4 bases for J; bases not matched to a gene: 8. CDR1 SGHRS and CDR2 YFSETQ come from the germline V gene. This chain's CDR3 is CASSPRLAGYEQYF. The CDR3 nucleotides read TGCGCCAGCAGCCCCCGACTAGCAGGGTACGAGCAGTACTTC.

V and J are TRBV28 and TRBJ2-5; the D gene is possibly TRBD2 (7 bases). The CDR3 extends over 16 amino acids. Germline CDR1 reads MDHEN; CDR2 reads SYDVKM. Trimming left V 6 bases short and J 2 bases short, with 19 bases between. CDR3 in DNA: TGTGCCAGCAGCTTCGCGGGGGCTAGCGGACAAGAGACCCAGTACTTC. Protein product: CASSFAGASGQETQYF.

Ten or more counts support this clonotype. The rearrangement uses TRBV5-1 and TRBJ1-3; no definite D call. Deletions cut 4 bases from V and 3 bases from J, with 11 bases between. Germline CDR1 and CDR2: SGHRS and YFSETQ. This CDR3 is 14 amino acids long. Here the CDR3 DNA reads TGCGCCAGCAGCCCACGGGAAGGTGGAAACACCATATATTTT. Its translation: CASSPREGGNTIYF.

This clonotype was counted many times. The chain combines TRBV12-3 or TRBV12-4 with TRBJ2-5; D call uncertain. V gave up 3 bases and J gave up 5 bases, with 10 bases separating them. The CDR3 totals 13 residues. This chain's CDR3 is CASSFNRRETQYF. The CDR3 DNA sequence: TGTGCCAGCAGTTTTAATAGAAGGGAGACCCAGTACTTC.

This clonotype was detected ten times or more. The J gene is TRBJ2-1, the V gene TRBV19; D is perhaps TRBD1 (5 bases). Germline CDR1 reads LNHDA; CDR2 reads SQIVND (reference sequence). This CDR3 is 14 amino acids long. V was shortened by 3 bases and J by 8 bases, with 14 bases between the two germline ends. CDR3 residues: CASSITPGAYEQFF. DNA of the CDR3: TGTGCCAGTAGTATCACTCCTGGGGCATATGAGCAGTTCTTC.

This clonotype was found a few times. The chain combines TRBV20-1 with TRBJ2-2; TRBD2 agrees at 7 bases. CDR3 length: 16 amino acids. The V gene's germline CDR1 is DFQATT and CDR2 SNEGSKA (reference sequence). The ends lost 0 bases at V and 6 bases at J; junction bases unmatched: 10. Written as DNA, the CDR3 is TGCAGTGCTAGAGATCTAGGACTAGTTTTCCCCGGGGAGCTGTTTTTT. It yields the protein CSARDLGLVFPGELFF.

In its sample, this clonotype was seen a few times. This clone may be a read error of a much larger clone one base away. CDR3 nucleotide sequence: TGTGCCAGCAGCTTGGACAGGGCAGAGACCCAGTACTTC. Translation gives CASSLDRAETQYF. The chain links TRBV5-4 to TRBJ2-5; D might be TRBD1 (6 bases). This CDR3 region has 13 residues. The ends were cut back, 0 bases at V and 4 bases at J, with 7 bases in the middle. Looked up from germline, CDR1 is SGHNT and CDR2 is YYREEE (reference sequence).

The CDR3 loop reads CATPGVQPADGYTF. CDR3 sequence (DNA): TGTGCCACTCCCGGGGTTCAGCCTGCTGATGGCTACACCTTC. The V and J genes are TRBV28 and TRBJ1-2; D gene ambiguous. CDR1 and CDR2 from the germline V gene are MDHEN and SYDVKM. Trimming took 10 bases from V and 6 from J, leaving 21 bases between them. The CDR3 is 14 residues long.

The chain is built from TRBV28 and TRBJ1-1; 8 nucleotides agree with TRBD1. The V gene end was trimmed by 2 bases and the J gene end by 7 bases; junction bases not matched to a gene: 24. CDR3 length: 20 residues. Germline loops: CDR1 MDHEN, CDR2 SYDVKM. This chain's CDR3 is CASSLTVSRRNRQGLDEAFF. The CDR3 coding sequence is TGTGCCAGCAGTTTAACTGTAAGTCGGAGAAACCGACAGGGGCTGGATGAAGCTTTCTTT.

This clonotype was picked up a small number of times. Mismatch with germline at one junction end may stem from a read error. The chain couples TRBV14 to TRBJ2-3; no definite D call. The germline gives CDR1 SGHDN, CDR2 FVKESK. CDR3 length equals 13 residues. The DNA of the CDR3 is TGTGTCAGCAGCCAATTGCTCGTAGGTACGCAGTATTTT. As protein: CVSSQLLVGTQYF.

The chain uses TRBV20-1 and TRBJ1-1; D remains ambiguous. The CDR3 loop spans 14 amino acids. Trimming left V 0 bases short and J 0 bases short, with 8 bases between. Germline CDR1 is DFQATT and CDR2 is SNEGSKA (reference sequence). The DNA for the CDR3 is TGCAGTGCTAGAGATGATAGAGTGAACACTGAAGCTTTCTTT. Translated, it gives CSARDDRVNTEAFF.

The sample holds many counts of this clonotype. The gene calls are TRBV10-2 and TRBJ2-2, with a possible D match to TRBD2 (6 bases). V dropped 4 bases and J dropped 2 bases, with 14 bases sitting between them. Germline lookup yields CDR1 WSHSY and CDR2 SAAADI. The CDR3 is made up of 16 amino acids. The CDR3 region is CASSGSGSLNTGELFF. In DNA form, the CDR3 reads TGCGCCAGCAGTGGTAGCGGATCCCTAAACACCGGGGAGCTGTTTTTT.

In the case of this clonotype: Being one base from a much bigger clone, this may be a read error. This sequence joins TRBV7-9 and TRBJ2-7; 8 bases match TRBD1. CDR3 size: 15 residues. Germline assignment: CDR1 SEHNR and CDR2 FQNEAQ (reference sequence). The CDR3 is CASSPGQGDFYEHYF. The CDR3 coding sequence is TGTGCCAGCAGCCCAGGACAGGGAGACTTCTACGAGCACTACTTC.

This clonotype has at least ten counts. The chain carries TRBV10-3 and TRBJ2-7; TRBD2 aligns across 7 bases. Germline V gene sequence: CDR1 ENHRY, CDR2 SYGVKD. The CDR3 runs to 15 residues. J was trimmed by 2 bases and V by 2 bases; bases with no gene match: 6. CDR3 nucleotides: TGTGCCATCAGTGAGAAGGCGGGAGCCACCTACGAGCAGTACTTC. It specifies CAISEKAGATYEQYF.

This clonotype was seen at least ten times. This chain links TRBV7-3 with TRBJ2-3; 8 bases align to TRBD2. V gave up 5 bases and J gave up 4 bases; unmatched junction bases: 8. This CDR3 has 15 amino acids. CDR1 is SGHTA, CDR2 FQGTGA, per germline. The CDR3 region is CASSQTGLEADTQYF. In DNA form, the CDR3 reads TGTGCCAGCAGCCAAACGGGACTAGAAGCAGATACGCAGTATTTT.

Details on this clonotype: A much larger clone lies a single base off, so this may be a read error. The rearrangement uses TRBV27 and TRBJ2-1; TRBD1 matches 10 bases. Germline V gene sequence: CDR1 MNHEY, CDR2 SMNVEV (reference sequence). The CDR3 is 15 residues long. CDR3 DNA: TGTGCCAGCAGCGCGGGACAGGGGATCTACAATGGGCAGTTCTTC. Translating it yields CASSAGQGIYNGQFF.

V usage is TRBV5-6 and J usage is TRBJ2-1, with a possible D match to TRBD2 (5 bases). Germline loops: CDR1 SGHDT, CDR2 YYEEEE. The CDR3 totals 13 residues. Trimming removed 2 bases at V and 9 bases at J, with 12 bases between. CDR3 region: CASSFLLAGEQFF. In DNA form, the CDR3 reads TGTGCCAGCAGCTTCCTACTGGCGGGTGAGCAGTTCTTC.

The chain employs TRBV6-4 and TRBJ2-3; perhaps TRBD2 as D (5 bases). CDR3 length: 16 residues. Trimming took 0 bases from V and 2 from J, leaving 12 bases between them. Germline CDR1 and CDR2: MRHNA and SNTAGT. Here the CDR3 reads CASSDSSRGNTDTQYF. In DNA, the CDR3 is TGTGCCAGCAGTGACTCGAGTCGAGGGAACACAGATACGCAGTATTTT.